These T cell receptor beta chains were read from a single sample in a study of blood T cell repertoires in COVID-19. This table comes from immunoSEQ multiplex PCR, and its TCRdb copy is limited to in-frame clones, with some not included. The table has about 260,000 clones, over 75% seen once. The sample consisted of peripheral blood. Receptors originate from a human donor in a cohort sampled during active COVID-19. Both conserved end residues are part of each CDR3. D genes are given only for firm matches. Some rows have no size entry. The others give once, few or many, or a class for an expanded clone.

>-|TRBJ1-5|TRBV6-5|-|14
TGTGCCAGCAGGGGTGAGCACAGAAATCAGCCCCAGCATTTT
CASRGEHRNQPQHF
>-|TRBJ2-5|TRBV19|-|15
TGTGCCAGTAGTTCGGACTTGAGGGCGCAAGAGACCCAGTACTTC
CASSSDLRAQETQYF
>TRBD1|TRBJ1-1|TRBV5-1|-|18
TGCGCCAGCAGCATAGGGGCAGGGGGCGCGGGAGTGAACACTGAAGCTTTCTTT
CASSIGAGGAGVNTEAFF
>-|TRBJ2-5|TRBV5-4|-|18
TGTGCCAGCAGCTTGGACCAGGGGCGGGGGCTGCGTTTTGGGACCCAGTACTTC
CASSLDQGRGLRFGTQYF
>TRBD2|TRBJ2-1|TRBV4-2|-|15
TGTGCCAGCAGCCAAACTACTAGCGGGAGGGATGAGCAGTTCTTC
CASSQTTSGRDEQFF
>TRBD1|TRBJ1-2|TRBV6-2/TRBV6-3|-|16
TGTGCCAGCAGCTTCCCCGGGCGGGACAGGGGCTATGGCTACACCTTC
CASSFPGRDRGYGYTF
>-|TRBJ1-2|TRBV29-1|few|15
TGCAGCGTTGAAGAGGCGATACAGGGTGGCTATGGCTACACCTTC
CSVEEAIQGGYGYTF
>-|TRBJ2-1|TRBV5-6|-|13
TGTGCCAGCAGCTTGGCAGGGAACAATGAGCAGTTCTTC
CASSLAGNNEQFF
>-|TRBJ2-1|TRBV5-8|-|10
TGTGCCAGCAGCTTCGGGGGGCAGTTCTTC
CASSFGGQFF
>TRBD1|TRBJ1-2|TRBV9|once|15
TGTGCCAGCAGCGTATCCCCCGGGACAGACTATGGCTACACCTTC
CASSVSPGTDYGYTF
>TRBD1|TRBJ1-1|TRBV5-1|-|15
TGCGCCAGCAGCCTTGAGGGACAGGGGGTCGCTGAAGCTTTCTTT
CASSLEGQGVAEAFF
>-|TRBJ2-5|TRBV20-1|-|11
TGCAGTGTATCCCGAGGGGAGACCCAGTACTTC
CSVSRGETQYF
>-|TRBJ1-4|TRBV5-1|once|16
TGCGCCAGCACCTGGGGGGTTGCGCGAACTAATGAAAAACTGTTTTTT
CASTWGVARTNEKLFF
>-|TRBJ2-1|TRBV27|-|14
TGTGCCAGCAGTTGGAGACCGTCCCTGGGTGAGCAGTTCTTC
CASSWRPSLGEQFF
>TRBD2|TRBJ2-2|TRBV2|few|15
TGTGCCAGTATATCCCGACTAGCGGGCACCGGGGAGCTGTTTTTT
CASISRLAGTGELFF
>-|TRBJ1-3|TRBV27|-|14
TGTGCCAGCAGTTCCCAGTCAGGTGGAAACACCATATATTTT
CASSSQSGGNTIYF
>TRBD2|TRBJ2-7|TRBV2|-|12
TGTGCCAGCAGGGGACTAGCGCCTGAGCAGTACTTC
CASRGLAPEQYF
>TRBD1|TRBJ1-1|TRBV6-6|few|17
TGTGCCAGCAGTCGTACCCTGACAGGGGGATATAACACTGAAGCTTTCTTT
CASSRTLTGGYNTEAFF
>TRBD2|TRBJ2-2|TRBV15|-|20
TGTGCCACCAGCAGAGACCCCCCTAGCGGGAGGCCTAGTGGCACCGGGGAGCTGTTTTTT
CATSRDPPSGRPSGTGELFF
>-|TRBJ1-5|TRBV5-4|-|13
TGTGCCAGCAGCTTGGGGCAGAATCAGCCCCAGCATTTT
CASSLGQNQPQHF
>TRBD2|TRBJ2-4|TRBV3-1/TRBV3-2|-|17
TGTGCCAGCAGCCCCGCGGGGGGGTTGCAGGCCAAAAACATTCAGTACTTC
CASSPAGGLQAKNIQYF
>TRBD2|TRBJ2-1|TRBV4-3|-|16
TGCGCCAGCAGCCGCCAAGGACTAGCGGGTTACAATGAGCAGTTCTTC
CASSRQGLAGYNEQFF
>-|TRBJ2-1|TRBV27|-|15
TGTGCCAGCAGACCGCTCGACAGGAATTACAATGAGCAGTTCTTC
CASRPLDRNYNEQFF
>-|TRBJ1-2|TRBV6-2/TRBV6-3|-|15
TGTGCCAGCAGTTACTCGAGGGCGGGAAGCTATGGCTACACCTTC
CASSYSRAGSYGYTF
>-|TRBJ2-7|TRBV13|-|13
TGTGCCAGCAGCTTCGGCGGATCCTACGAGCAGTACTTC
CASSFGGSYEQYF
>TRBD2|TRBJ2-1|TRBV18|-|14
TGTGCCAGCTCACCACAGGCTAGCGGCAATGAGCAGTTCTTC
CASSPQASGNEQFF
>-|TRBJ2-6|TRBV5-1|-|15
TGCGCCAGCAGCTTGAGGAGCCCAGGGGCCAACGTCCTGACTTTC
CASSLRSPGANVLTF
>TRBD1|TRBJ1-5|TRBV6-2/TRBV6-3|-|16
TGTGCCAGCAGTTCTCTGGACAGGGCCACTAATCAGCCCCAGCATTTT
CASSSLDRATNQPQHF
>-|TRBJ1-5|TRBV7-9|-|14
TGTGCCAGCAGCTTGAGCTCCAGCAATCAGCCCCAGCATTTT
CASSLSSSNQPQHF
>-|TRBJ2-3|TRBV19|-|17
TGTGCCAGTAGTAAGACTAGGACACAGCTTAGCACAGATACGCAGTATTTT
CASSKTRTQLSTDTQYF
>-|TRBJ1-2|TRBV28|-|14
TGTGCCAGCAGTTTAATGGTAGAAGTGGAGGGCTACACCTTC
CASSLMVEVEGYTF
>TRBD1|TRBJ1-2|TRBV15|-|13
TGTGCCACCTCCCACGGGACAGCAGATGGCTACACCTTC
CATSHGTADGYTF
>-|TRBJ2-3|TRBV7-2|-|15
TGTGCCAGCAGCATCGACGGAGGAAATCCAGATACGCAGTATTTT
CASSIDGGNPDTQYF
>TRBD2|TRBJ2-3|TRBV3-1/TRBV3-2|-|19
TGTGCCAGCAGCCATCGCCCGACTAGCTTAACCGGTAGCACAGATACGCAGTATTTT
CASSHRPTSLTGSTDTQYF
>TRBD2|TRBJ2-7|TRBV7-9|-|18
TGTGCCAGCAGCTCAGGGGAGCATTTAGCGGGAGTTCTCTACGAGCAGTACTTC
CASSSGEHLAGVLYEQYF
>-|TRBJ1-2|TRBV19|-|15
TGTGCCAGTAGTATCGACAGGCCCTCTAACTATGGCTACACCTTC
CASSIDRPSNYGYTF
>TRBD1|TRBJ2-1|TRBV7-7|-|15
TGTGCTAGCAGCTATGGGACAGGGGGCTACAATGAGCAGTTCTTC
CASSYGTGGYNEQFF
>TRBD1|TRBJ1-2|TRBV5-6|-|13
TGTGCCAGCAGCCGGGACAGGGAGGATGGCTACACCTTC
CASSRDREDGYTF
>TRBD1|TRBJ1-5|TRBV6-5|-|16
TGTGCCAGCAGTTCCAGGGGACAGGGGAGGTATCAGCCCCAGCATTTT
CASSSRGQGRYQPQHF
>TRBD2|TRBJ2-3|TRBV18|-|16
TGTGCCAGCTCACCACTAACCAGCGGGGCCACAGATACGCAGTATTTT
CASSPLTSGATDTQYF
>TRBD1|TRBJ2-7|TRBV5-6|-|14
TGTGCCAGCAGCTCGACCGGACAGGGGAGGGGGCAGTACTTC
CASSSTGQGRGQYF
>-|TRBJ2-7|TRBV9|-|15
TGTGCCAGCAGCCCTGCTGAGCGGGCTACCTACGAGCAGTACTTC
CASSPAERATYEQYF
>TRBD2|TRBJ2-7|TRBV5-4|-|14
TGTGCCAGCAGCTTATCCGGGACTACCTACGAGCAGTACTTC
CASSLSGTTYEQYF
>-|TRBJ1-2|TRBV7-2|-|13
TGTGCCAGCAGCAACAACAGGCAGTATGGCTACACCTTC
CASSNNRQYGYTF
>TRBD2|TRBJ2-3|TRBV7-2|once|16
TGTGCCAGCAGCTTAGATGGCGGGGGGATCACAGATACGCAGTATTTT
CASSLDGGGITDTQYF
>-|TRBJ2-7|TRBV3-1/TRBV3-2|-|14
TGTGCCAGCAGCCAAGTCGGCCTTACGGGGGAGCAGTACTTC
CASSQVGLTGEQYF